The 19 T cell receptor beta chains below were found in one sample sequenced in a study of blood T cell repertoires in COVID-19. Generated by immunoSEQ multiplex PCR, the TCRdb table keeps only in-frame clones and is missing some. The sample has roughly 180,000 clones, more than 65% seen once. Sequences were obtained from PBMCs or T cells enriched from blood (not recorded which). These TCRs come from a woman in her 40s with acute COVID-19.

This clone was detected a few times. This CDR3 is also generated by other DNA sequences in the sample. V is TRBV9 and J is TRBJ2-3; 7 positions agree with TRBD1. The CDR3 is made up of 14 amino acids. In germline, CDR1 is SGDLS, CDR2 YYNGEE. With 1 base clipped from V and 6 bases from J, the junction kept 5 bases outside the gene matches. CDR3 DNA sequence: TGTGCCAGCAGCGTAACGAGGGGGCGGGATACGCAGTATTTT. Protein: CASSVTRGRDTQYF.

V and J are TRBV29-1 and TRBJ1-1; D unresolved. Trimming shortened V by 7 bases and J by 1 base, and 13 bases separated the two germline ends. This CDR3 is built from 13 residues. Germline V CDR1 and CDR2: SQVTM, ANQGSEA. CDR3 in DNA: TGCAGCGGCCTACAGCATCCGAACACTGAAGCTTTCTTT. The encoded protein is CSGLQHPNTEAFF.

This clone was picked up a small number of times. The J gene is TRBJ2-2, the V gene TRBV7-9; perhaps TRBD1 as D (7 bases). With 5 bases removed from V and 4 bases from J, the gap between germline ends came to 17 bases. The CDR3 loop spans 16 amino acids. Germline V lookup: CDR1 SEHNR, CDR2 FQNEAQ (reference sequence). Here the CDR3 DNA reads TGTGCCAGCAGCCAGCCGGGGCAGGGGGGCACCGGGGAGCTGTTTTTT. Its translation: CASSQPGQGGTGELFF.

Turning to this clone: This may stem from a read error, because a much larger clone lies one nucleotide away. The chain combines TRBV11-1 with TRBJ1-1, with D perhaps matching TRBD1 (5 bases). V was clipped by 3 bases and J by 1 base, with 6 bases between them. The CDR3 has 13 amino acids. In germline, CDR1 is SGHAT, CDR2 FQDESV (reference sequence). In nucleotides, the CDR3 is TGTGCCAGCAGCTTTACAGGGAACACTGAAGCTTTCTTT. Translated, it gives CASSFTGNTEAFF.

The rearrangement uses TRBV30 and TRBJ1-1; the D gene is possibly TRBD1 (5 bases). The germline CDR1 and CDR2 sequences are GTSNPN and SVGIG (reference sequence). The germline V and J ends were trimmed by 3 bases and 1 base, with 12 bases remaining between them. This CDR3 has 14 amino acids. The CDR3 nucleotides are TGTGCCTGGAGAGGGGTTGGGGAGAACACTGAAGCTTTCTTT. Residues: CAWRGVGENTEAFF.

V is TRBV7-8 and J is TRBJ1-1, with D possibly TRBD1 on 5 matching bases. Germline CDR1 SGHVS, CDR2 FQNEAQ. The ends were cut back, 6 bases at V and 0 bases at J, with 23 bases in the middle. The CDR3 consists of 18 residues. This CDR3 reads CASRSRRQGRIMNTEAFF. The CDR3 region has the DNA TGTGCCAGCAGGTCGCGGCGGCAGGGCCGAATAATGAACACTGAAGCTTTCTTT.

The chain is built from TRBV11-2 and TRBJ2-7, with a possible D match to TRBD2 (5 bases). The CDR3 runs to 17 residues. Trimming removed 3 bases from V and 2 bases from J, with 20 bases in between. CDR1 SGHAT and CDR2 FQNNGV come from the germline V gene. CDR3 DNA sequence: TGTGCCAGCAGCTTGCTGCTCAGCGGAGCGTCGACCTACGAGCAGTACTTC. Translated, it gives CASSLLLSGASTYEQYF.

The chain recombines TRBV19 with TRBJ2-1, with 7 bases identical to TRBD2. The CDR3 is 18 residues long. Germline lookup yields CDR1 LNHDA and CDR2 SQIVND (reference sequence). J lost 5 bases, V lost 3 bases, and 16 bases had no gene match. The CDR3 DNA reads as TGTGCCAGTAGTATTCACTTTTTCGGCGGGAGAGGGGACAATGAGCAGTTCTTC. Its translation is CASSIHFFGGRGDNEQFF.

The chain has TRBV7-6 and TRBJ2-1; 9 bases are a match to TRBD1. CDR1 and CDR2 from the germline V gene are SGHVS and FNYEAQ. CDR3 size: 12 residues. V dropped 4 bases and J dropped 10; count of bases not matched to a gene: 2. The CDR3: CASSWDRDEQFF. Written as DNA, the CDR3 is TGTGCCAGCAGCTGGGACAGGGACGAGCAGTTCTTC.

The chain employs TRBV12-5 and TRBJ1-2; D uncertain. There are 12 residues in the CDR3. The V gene lost 6 bases and the J gene lost 8 bases, with 13 bases spanning the gap. Germline lookup yields CDR1 LGHNT and CDR2 FRNRAP. CDR3 DNA: TGTGCTAGTGGGCATTCCGTCGGGGGCTACACCTTC. This codes for CASGHSVGGYTF.

This chain joins TRBV18 and TRBJ2-1; no clear D gene. Between the trimmed V and J ends, which lost 6 bases and 2 bases, there was a span of 5 bases. CDR1 is KGHSH, CDR2 LQKENI, per germline. The CDR3 has 12 amino acids. CDR3 amino acids: CASSLPYNEQFF. CDR3 nucleotides: TGTGCCAGCTCCCTCCCCTACAATGAGCAGTTCTTC. The full variable domain, in which reference TRBV18 and TRBJ2-1 provide the parts outside the CDR3, is NAGVMQNPRHLVRRRGQEARLRCSPMKGHSHVYWYRQLPEEGLKFMVYLQKENIIDESGMPKERFSAEFPKEGPSILRIQQVVRGDSAAYFCASSLPYNEQFFGPGTRLTVL.

The V and J genes are TRBV7-3 and TRBJ2-1, with TRBD2 matching over 7 bases. Losses at the gene ends were 5 bases for V and 0 bases for J; bases not matched to a gene: 4. From germline, CDR1 is SGHTA and CDR2 FQGTGA. This CDR3 spans 15 amino acids. CDR3 loop: CASSPTSVSYNEQFF. CDR3 in DNA: TGTGCCAGCAGCCCAACTAGCGTCTCCTACAATGAGCAGTTCTTC.

This clone was detected a few times. The CDR3 DNA reads as TGTGCCAGCAGCGAATACCTGGACACCAACACTGAAGCTTTCTTT. Its translation is CASSEYLDTNTEAFF. The rearrangement joins TRBV3-1 (or the pseudogene TRBV3-2) to TRBJ1-1; a possible D gene is TRBD1 (5 bases). This CDR3 is built from 15 residues. Trimming took 5 bases from V and 2 from J, leaving 15 bases between them. The V gene's germline CDR1 is LGHDT and CDR2 YNNKEL (reference sequence).

The chain is built from TRBV9 and TRBJ1-2, with TRBD1 as a possible D gene (5 bases). The CDR3 is made up of 15 amino acids. Germline-derived CDR1 and CDR2 are SGDLS and YYNGEE. Trimming left V 0 bases short and J 4 bases short, with 13 bases between. The DNA for the CDR3 is TGTGCCAGCAGCGTAGGGTCAGGGAACTTCTATGGCTACACCTTC. Its translation is CASSVGSGNFYGYTF.

Turning to this clone: Germline is not matched at one junction end, which may reflect a read error. The chain is built from TRBV6-5 and TRBJ2-7; TRBD2 matches 12 bases. Germline CDR1 reads MNHEY; CDR2 reads SVGAGI. This CDR3 contains 14 residues. The CDR3 here is CVSSTSGRMGEQYF. The CDR3 region has the DNA TGTGTCAGCAGCACTAGCGGGAGGATGGGCGAGCAGTACTTC.

This clone occurred a few times. The V and J genes are TRBV4-1 and TRBJ2-7; unclear D gene. Germline loops: CDR1 MGHRA, CDR2 YSYEKL. Trimming pared 0 bases from V and 3 bases from J, leaving 6 bases between. CDR3 length: 13 amino acids. The CDR3 bases are TGCGCCAGCAGCCAAGATCGAGGCTACGAGCAGTACTTC. Protein sequence: CASSQDRGYEQYF.

The chain has TRBV29-1 and TRBJ2-6, with D perhaps TRBD1 (6 bases). Trimming cost V 4 bases and J 3 bases, with 10 bases left between them. Per the germline V gene, CDR1 is SQVTM and CDR2 is ANQGSEA. There are 14 residues in the CDR3. The CDR3: CSVVWGLGANVLTF. The CDR3 DNA is TGCAGCGTTGTGTGGGGGCTTGGGGCCAACGTCCTGACTTTC.

This clone was observed a single time. This chain connects TRBV4-2 to TRBJ2-1; possibly TRBD2 for D (6 bases). The CDR3 spans 16 residues. V lost 2 bases and J 0 bases, leaving 11 bases between the germline ends. Germline V gene sequence: CDR1 LGHNA, CDR2 YNFKEQ. The CDR3 coding sequence is TGTGCCAGCAGCCAATCAGGGACTGTCTCCTACAATGAGCAGTTCTTC. Translating gives CASSQSGTVSYNEQFF.

This sequence joins TRBV2 and TRBJ1-2; D remains unclear. The V gene lost 3 bases and the J gene lost 1 base, with 21 bases spanning the gap. This CDR3 is built from 18 residues. Germline V gene sequence: CDR1 SNHLY, CDR2 FYNNEI. The CDR3 here is CASSDRAGESPFNYGYTF. CDR3 in DNA: TGTGCCAGCAGTGATCGTGCCGGGGAGTCCCCCTTTAACTATGGCTACACCTTC. Full variable domain (rest looked up from reference TRBV2 and TRBJ1-2): EPEVTQTPSHQVTQMGQEVILRCVPISNHLYFYWYRQILGQKVEFLVSFYNNEISEKSEIFDDQFSVERPDGSNFTLKIRSTKLEDSAMYFCASSDRAGESPFNYGYTFGSGTRLTVV.